The source of this T cell receptor (beta chain) is a study of persistence of HIV-infected CD4 T cells (dated by TCRdb to 2020 to 2021). Context from the whole study: The study isolated CMV- and HIV-1 Gag-responding CD4+ T cells from ART-treated individuals to examine antigen-driven clonal expansion of HIV-1-infected cells. Suppressive ART had been received by participants for a median of roughly eight years. Peripheral blood samples of up to 180 mL were taken at multiple time points, with the exception of a couple of participants who underwent leukapheresis at a single time point. TCRbeta sequencing assessed the clonality of all cells in each sorted population, while proviral sequencing assessed the clonality of infected cells. The TCR cluster analysis across participants included under ten participants for CMV and over 5 participants for Gag.

What the study reported, not specific to this receptor: Significantly lower TCRbeta richness was observed in CMV- and Gag-responding cells than in anti-CD3/anti-CD28-responding cells, and higher oligoclonality was observed in CMV-responding cells than in CD3/CD28-stimulated and Gag-responding cells. Antigen-responding cells were enriched for degenerate expanded CDR3beta sequences, which suggests convergent selection of CD4+ responses to CMV and Gag. Within the same sorted populations, how oligoclonal the TCRs were correlated with how oligoclonal the proviruses were. Bulk TCR analyses could not be limited to the rare CMV-responding cells that actually contained HIV-1 proviruses. Only a small number of individuals took part in the study, and the range of antigens tested was limited.

The treatment or condition label for this specimen denotes: suppressive antiretroviral therapy. A pool of overlapping HIV-1 Gag 15-mer peptides was used at approximately 0.93 ug per peptide per mL for cell stimulation. Memory populations depleted of antigen-responding cells were obtained by sorting nonresponding CD40L-negative CD69-negative CD45RO-high memory CD4+ T cells. HIV-1-infected adults in whom suppressive ART had been started during chronic infection were enrolled as participants. For at least 4 years, participants had undetectable plasma HIV-1 RNA, below 50 copies/mL. To be included, a participant needed positive CMV serology and a CD4+ T cell count above 400 cells/uL. Before stimulation, PBMCs were isolated using density centrifugation and depleted of CD8+ T cells. Stimulation of CD8-depleted PBMCs was carried out for approximately 17 hours with anti-CD28/CD49d costimulation, CD40-blocking antibody and enfuvirtide, to prevent new infections. Cell sorting was performed on a Beckman Coulter MoFlo Legacy or XDP sorter, and dead cells were excluded with propidium iodide. For samples with more than one million cells, genomic DNA was extracted with the QIAamp DNA Mini Kit, and for all other samples the Quick-DNA Microprep Kit was used.

Ends trimmed: V by 6 bases, J by 6 bases; bases unmatched to a gene: 2. Sequences SNHLY (CDR1) and FYNNEI (CDR2) are obtained from the germline V gene. The CDR3 runs 13 amino acids, cysteine and phenylalanine included. The sequence is cut down to CDR3 DNA, 39 bases in frame from base 1. The immunoSEQ hsTCRB assay version 4 in survey mode was used to sequence TCRbeta repertoires from genomic DNA. For TCRbeta sequencing, genomic DNA was diluted to around 10 ng/uL, with up to 1 ug used per sample. In the authors' own workflow: Analysis of the TCRbeta data was done in ImmunoSeq Analyzer 3.0, and diversity was computed on productive nucleotide rearrangements. Using the Immunarch R package, the improved Chao index served to estimate lower-bound TCR diversity and the Gini coefficient served to estimate clonality. Nucleotide rearrangements that differed but encoded the same CDR3beta amino acid sequence were counted as separate clonotypes. Differential abundance analysis identified TCRbeta sequences significantly enriched in antigen-responding cells relative to anti-CD3/anti-CD28-activated cells. GLIPH2 grouped TCRs by predicted peptide-MHC specificity, both within each participant and across combined participant data sets. Not all clones reach the TCRdb copy of this immuneACCESS table, which keeps in-frame sequences only. Checked studies attribute under half of the gap to unresolved V genes and leave the rest unexplained. V, J and clone size reflect that table, while D and trimming were determined from the DNA. This sample holds over 60,000 clones; about 81% were observed only once. 1.5% to 2% of the sample rests with the top ten.

A note on this clone: Its antigen specificity is not known. No base quality values were provided; no much bigger clone lies one nucleotide off.

Sequences were derived from CD4+ T cells sorted from PBMCs after roughly 18-hour stimulation, sampled from a patient who received antiretroviral therapy. The cell subset or site label of this sample denotes: CD40L-CD69- CD45RO-high memory CD4 T cells not responding to Gag peptides. Recombination linked TRBV2 to TRBJ1-5; the junction holds 10 bases that match TRBD1. This clonotype originated in an adult man with HIV who was CMV-seropositive. CDR3 reads: CASRTGGSQPQHF. The sequenced DNA: TGTGCCAGCAGGACAGGGGGCAGTCAGCCCCAGCATTTT.